The sequence of this T cell receptor beta chain was determined in a study of PD-L1 blockade in urothelial cancer. Study-wide context: The number of prior chemotherapy regimens per patient was 0 to 3.

TCRdb's table, derived via immunoSEQ multiplex PCR, lists solely in-frame clones and lacks some. The sample lists more than 95,000 clones, 85% to 90% seen once, with more than 1.5% in the top ten. The time point denotes: peripheral blood 6 weeks after treatment start. The germline CDR1 and CDR2 sequences are SGHNT and YENEEA. The length of the CDR3 is 13 residues. V was shortened by 5 bases and J by 1 base, with 8 bases between the two germline ends. The sample here was PBMCs, taken around atezolizumab (anti-PD-L1) treatment. The chain carries TRBV11-3 and TRBJ1-2; D not certain. This TCR came from a man in his 60s with urothelial cancer. The CDR3 reads CASSHGGNYGYTF. The CDR3 DNA is TGTGCCAGCAGCCACGGCGGTAACTATGGCTACACCTTC.